This TCR beta chain stems from a study of T cell therapy after organ transplantation. Study-wide context: Therapy products were autologous CMV-specific T cells, peptide-expanded for about 15 days. Up to 6 doses were given at 2-week intervals. General study findings and limits: In nonresponders, large pretherapy expansions changed minimally after therapy.

The CDR3 totals 16 residues. Between the trimmed V and J ends, which lost 0 bases and 2 bases, there was a span of 9 bases. Per germline, CDR1 SGDLS and CDR2 YYNGEE. The assay was immunoSEQ multiplex PCR, and TCRdb's table has in-frame clones only and misses some. The sample includes roughly 15,000 clones, over 75% of them seen just once. Time point defined: 20-29 weeks after completion of therapy. Drug-resistant or recurrent cytomegalovirus affected these solid-organ transplant recipient patients. For this clone: Antigen unknown.

The sequence derives from a human patient who had received a solid organ transplant and had CMV disease. The graft donor may be the source of some T cells. The material sequenced was CD8+ T cells from blood, taken after autologous CMV-specific T cell therapy. The chain is built from TRBV9 and TRBJ1-6; D remains ambiguous. The CDR3 is CASSVAGEPYNSPLHF. DNA for the CDR3: TGTGCCAGCAGCGTAGCTGGAGAACCCTATAATTCACCCCTCCACTTT.